These 20 T cell receptor beta chains originate from one sample sequenced in a study of blood T cell repertoires in COVID-19 (dated by TCRdb to the early 2020s). The receptor library was made with the immunoSEQ multiplex PCR assay. The clones in this table, taken by TCRdb from immuneACCESS, are in-frame only. Not every clone is retained; where verified, under half of the shortfall comes from an unresolved V gene, and the cause of the rest is unknown. Across this sample there are some 140,000 clones, with roughly three quarters seen only once. Just under 5% of the sample rests with the top ten. Sequencing input: peripheral blood. The receptors derive from a woman aged 70-85 years with COVID-19, enrolled during active disease.

V and J are TRBV7-9 and TRBJ2-5; 9 nucleotides align to TRBD1. Germline trimming cut 5 bases from V and 5 bases from J; bases unmatched to any gene: 9. The germline CDR1 and CDR2 sequences are SEHNR and FQNEAQ (reference sequence). This CDR3 has 15 amino acids. CDR3 nucleotide sequence: TGTGCCAGCAGCAAGGGACAGGGAAACGGCGAGACCCAGTACTTC. It translates to CASSKGQGNGETQYF.

The CDR3 protein is CASSQNLGALGETQYF. CDR3 DNA: TGTGCCAGCAGCCAAAATTTGGGGGCGCTCGGAGAGACCCAGTACTTC. This chain uses TRBV3-1 (or the pseudogene TRBV3-2) with TRBJ2-5; TRBD1 might be the D (6 bases). The germline V and J ends were trimmed by 2 bases and 4 bases, with 17 bases remaining between them. The CDR3 totals 16 residues. The V gene's germline CDR1 is LGHDT and CDR2 YNNKEL (reference sequence).

The chain couples TRBV2 to TRBJ1-5; D not certain. Between the trimmed V and J ends, which lost 4 bases and 9 bases, there was a span of 10 bases. Per germline, CDR1 SNHLY and CDR2 FYNNEI. The CDR3 sequence is 12 residues long. This CDR3 is CASSGGNRPQHF. CDR3 bases: TGTGCCAGCAGTGGCGGGAATAGGCCCCAGCATTTT.

This sequence joins TRBV7-2 and TRBJ1-2; 11 bases agree with TRBD1. CDR1 and CDR2 (germline): SGHTA, FQGNSA. The CDR3 has 15 amino acids. Unmatched junction bases numbered 0, after V lost 0 bases and J lost 3 bases. CDR3 in amino acids: CASSLAGQGDYGYTF. The CDR3 DNA reads TGTGCCAGCAGCTTAGCGGGACAGGGGGACTATGGCTACACCTTC.

This clone has only a few counts. This chain connects TRBV19 to TRBJ2-2; TRBD1 might be the D (5 bases). The V gene lost 3 bases and the J gene lost 6 bases, with 14 bases spanning the gap. Germline CDR1 and CDR2: LNHDA and SQIVND (reference sequence). This CDR3 spans 15 amino acids. This chain's CDR3 is CASSMGRVGPGELFF. DNA for the CDR3: TGTGCCAGTAGTATGGGCAGGGTGGGGCCCGGGGAGCTGTTTTTT.

This chain links TRBV5-1 with TRBJ2-7, with D perhaps matching TRBD1 (5 bases). V was shortened by 0 bases and J by 2 bases, with 9 bases between the two germline ends. CDR3 length: 14 amino acids. CDR1 and CDR2 from the germline V gene are SGHRS and YFSETQ. The CDR3 region is CASSLEGWAYEQYF. CDR3 nucleotide sequence: TGCGCCAGCAGCTTGGAGGGGTGGGCCTACGAGCAGTACTTC.

The chain joins TRBV3-1 (or the pseudogene TRBV3-2) to TRBJ2-7, with 12 bases that match TRBD2. CDR1 and CDR2 (germline): LGHDT, YNNKEL (reference sequence). The V segment lost 2 bases and the J segment 3 bases; nucleotides outside the gene matches: 8. The CDR3 sequence is 17 residues long. The CDR3 DNA reads as TGTGCCAGCAGCCAAACACTAGCGGGGGGATCCTTCTACGAGCAGTACTTC. It is translated as CASSQTLAGGSFYEQYF.

The J gene is TRBJ1-4, the V gene TRBV6-5; 9 nucleotides line up with TRBD1. Germline assignment: CDR1 MNHEY and CDR2 SVGAGI. The CDR3 is made up of 14 amino acids. After removal of 6 bases from V and 7 bases from J, the junction contained 6 bases not matched to a gene. The CDR3 DNA follows: TGTGCCAGCAGGCCGACAGGGGGGGTTGAAAAACTGTTTTTT. The encoded protein is CASRPTGGVEKLFF.

This clone was found once. The chain uses TRBV2 and TRBJ2-1; 8 bases fit TRBD1. CDR1 is SNHLY, CDR2 FYNNEI, per germline. With 6 bases clipped from V and 7 bases from J, the junction kept 8 bases outside the gene matches. The CDR3 runs to 14 residues. This chain's CDR3 is CASRAGTGSNEQFF. For the CDR3, the DNA is TGTGCCAGCAGAGCCGGGACAGGTTCTAATGAGCAGTTCTTC.

V and J are TRBV18 and TRBJ2-2; no firm D call. CDR3 size: 15 residues. V gave up 3 bases and J gave up 1 base, with 9 bases separating them. Per germline, CDR1 KGHSH and CDR2 LQKENI. The CDR3 nucleotides read TGTGCCAGCTCACCTTTCTCCAGGAACACCGGGGAGCTGTTTTTT. Protein product: CASSPFSRNTGELFF. Full variable domain (rest looked up from reference TRBV18 and TRBJ2-2): NAGVMQNPRHLVRRRGQEARLRCSPMKGHSHVYWYRQLPEEGLKFMVYLQKENIIDESGMPKERFSAEFPKEGPSILRIQQVVRGDSAAYFCASSPFSRNTGELFFGEGSRLTVL.

V usage is TRBV13 and J usage is TRBJ2-3; D unresolved. The CDR3 is made up of 13 amino acids. Germline V gene sequence: CDR1 PRHDT, CDR2 FYEKMQ (reference sequence). V shed 4 bases and J shed 6 bases, with 11 bases lying between them. This chain's CDR3 is CASSSLSEDTQYF. The CDR3, as DNA: TGTGCCAGCAGCTCCCTTAGTGAGGATACGCAGTATTTT.

J is TRBJ2-3 and V is TRBV6-2 or TRBV6-3, with a tentative D call TRBD2 (6 bases). This CDR3 is 14 amino acids long. Germline V lookup: CDR1 MNHEY, CDR2 SVGEGT. V lost 2 bases and J lost 3, with 9 bases in between. CDR3 amino acids: CASSYGGETDTQYF. In nucleotides, the CDR3 is TGTGCCAGCAGTTACGGCGGGGAGACAGATACGCAGTATTTT.

This clone was picked up a small number of times. The chain combines TRBV27 with TRBJ1-2, with a tentative D call TRBD1 (6 bases). The CDR3 sequence is 15 residues long. Germline V gives CDR1 MNHEY, CDR2 SMNVEV (reference sequence). Deletions cut 6 bases from V and 2 bases from J, with 16 bases between. In nucleotides, the CDR3 is TGTGCCAGCAGGCAACAGGGAAATGGGAACTATGGCTACACCTTC. Its translation is CASRQQGNGNYGYTF.

The rearrangement joins TRBV27 to TRBJ2-6, with D tentatively TRBD1 (5 bases). The CDR3 runs to 15 residues. Germline V CDR1 and CDR2: MNHEY, SMNVEV (reference sequence). V was trimmed by 8 bases and J by 0 bases, leaving 11 bases between them. The chain's CDR3 is CASGLTVSGANVLTF. CDR3 sequence (DNA): TGTGCCAGCGGATTGACAGTCTCTGGGGCCAACGTCCTGACTTTC.

V is TRBV28 and J is TRBJ1-5, with D unresolved. The length of the CDR3 is 10 residues. V lost 6 bases, J lost 7 bases, and 4 bases lay in between. Per germline, CDR1 MDHEN and CDR2 SYDVKM. The DNA for the CDR3 is TGTGCCAGCAGCAGACAGCCCCAGCATTTT. Its protein is CASSRQPQHF.

This clone was seen only once. The chain joins TRBV6-5 to TRBJ1-4; TRBD1 aligns across 7 bases. Germline-derived CDR1 and CDR2 are MNHEY and SVGAGI. The CDR3 has 11 amino acids. Trimming at V came to 6 bases and at J to 11 bases, leaving 3 bases not matched to a gene. DNA for the CDR3: TGTGCCAGCAGAGACAGGGAGAAACTGTTTTTT. It encodes CASRDREKLFF.

J is TRBJ2-3 and V is TRBV7-9; D is ambiguous. CDR3 length: 13 residues. V lost 5 bases, J lost 6 bases, and 12 bases lay in between. Germline values: CDR1 SEHNR, CDR2 FQNEAQ (reference sequence). CDR3 residues: CASSRGSADTQYF. The CDR3 region has the DNA TGTGCCAGCAGCCGAGGATCGGCGGATACGCAGTATTTT. Variable domain in full (rest from reference TRBV7-9 and TRBJ2-3): DTGVSQNPRHKITKRGQNVTFRCDPISEHNRLYWYRQTLGQGPEFLTYFQNEAQLEKSRLLSDRFSAERPKGSFSTLEIQRTEQGDSAMYLCASSRGSADTQYFGPGTRLTVL.

Ten or more counts support this clone. This chain joins TRBV6-5 and TRBJ1-2; 7 positions agree with TRBD1. The CDR3 consists of 12 residues. The V gene's germline CDR1 is MNHEY and CDR2 SVGAGI. The junction had 4 bases not matched to a gene; V was cut back by 6 bases and J by 6 bases. The CDR3 sequence: CASRRDRHGYTF. The CDR3 DNA reads TGTGCCAGCAGACGGGACAGACATGGCTACACCTTC.

V and J are TRBV6-1 and TRBJ1-5, with D hard to call. The length of the CDR3 is 14 residues. V lost 2 bases, J lost 7 bases, and 12 bases lay in between. The V gene's germline CDR1 is MNHNS and CDR2 SASEGT. The chain's CDR3 is CASSEREGGQPQHF. The CDR3 DNA reads TGTGCCAGCAGTGAACGAGAAGGAGGCCAGCCCCAGCATTTT.

The chain has TRBV6-5 and TRBJ1-3; 8 positions agree with TRBD1. After removal of 7 bases from V and 4 bases from J, the junction contained 6 bases not matched to a gene. Germline CDR1 is MNHEY and CDR2 is SVGAGI. The CDR3 covers 14 residues. CDR3 protein: CASNDRGKGNTIYF. For the CDR3, the DNA is TGTGCCAGCAACGACAGGGGTAAAGGAAACACCATATATTTT.